This entry lists 10 T cell receptor beta chains sequenced from one sample in a study of post-analysis software for immune sequencing data. The study's findings and limits: In patients, TRBV5-6, TRBV5-1 and TRBV20-1 belonged to roughly five TRBV segments found more frequently than in controls.

TCR beta cDNA libraries included unique molecular identifiers. TCRdb analysed the PCR reads with MiXCR anew, one entry per CDR3 protein. Here the sample spans approximately 690,000 distinct CDR3 sequences, approximately 59% being singletons. No antigens are known for them. The sequenced sample was blood. The receptors stem from a girl aged 2 to 10 with multiple sclerosis.

The gene calls are TRBV13 and TRBJ2-3; 7 positions agree with TRBD2. The CDR3 has 14 residues. The germline CDR1 and CDR2 sequences are PRHDT and FYEKMQ (reference sequence). The V and J ends lost 5 bases and 1 base, in that order; junction bases with no gene match: 3. Here the CDR3 DNA reads TGTGCCAGCAGCGGGAGGGAGGGCACAGATACGCAGTATTTT. This encodes CASSGREGTDTQYF.

The chain recombines TRBV5-1 with TRBJ2-1; 9 nucleotides line up with TRBD2. Germline CDR1 is SGHRS and CDR2 is YFSETQ. This CDR3 is built from 15 residues. The J segment lost 6 bases and the V segment lost 1 base, leaving 5 bases of the junction unmatched. CDR3 DNA: TGCGCCAGCAGCTTGAGTAGCGGGAGACTCAATGAGCAGTTCTTC. It yields the protein CASSLSSGRLNEQFF.

The chain carries TRBV5-1 and TRBJ2-7; 12 nucleotides line up with TRBD2. The junction had 7 bases not matched to a gene; V was cut back by 4 bases and J by 5 bases. The CDR3 length is 15 residues. The V gene's germline CDR1 is SGHRS and CDR2 YFSETQ. CDR3 sequence reads: CASSPPTSGSDEQYF. DNA of the CDR3: TGCGCCAGCAGCCCACCGACTAGCGGGAGTGACGAGCAGTACTTC.

The V call is TRBV10-2, the J call TRBJ2-5; 7 positions match TRBD1. CDR3 length: 15 amino acids. V gave up 8 bases and J gave up 1 base; unmatched junction bases: 10. The germline gives CDR1 WSHSY, CDR2 SAAADI. CDR3 in amino acids: CASGARTGPQETQYF. The DNA for the CDR3 is TGCGCCAGCGGGGCCCGGACAGGACCCCAAGAGACCCAGTACTTC.

This clonotype was recorded only once. The CDR3 end shows no conserved phenylalanine or tryptophan, and so a read error is likely. The chain is built from TRBV7-9 and TRBJ1-5; D not certain. Looked up from germline, CDR1 is SEHNR and CDR2 is FQNEAQ (reference sequence). This CDR3 spans 14 amino acids. Trimming pared 1 base from V and 7 bases from J, leaving 11 bases between. The CDR3 nucleotides read TGTGCCAGCAGCTTAGGTCACTTTCAACAGCCCCAGCATTGT. Residues: CASSLGHFQQPQHC.

The chain combines TRBV9 with TRBJ2-7; D might be TRBD1 or TRBD2, each matching 6 bases. The germline CDR1 and CDR2 sequences are SGDLS and YYNGEE. Trimming removed 3 bases from V and 2 bases from J, with 18 bases in between. The CDR3 runs 16 residues. In DNA, the CDR3 is TGTGCCAGCAGCGCCGGGGGATCAGGGGCAGCCTACGAGCAGTACTTC. Translated, it gives CASSAGGSGAAYEQYF. Full variable domain (missing parts from reference TRBV9 and TRBJ2-7): DSGVTQTPKHLITATGQRVTLRCSPRSGDLSVYWYQQSLDQGLQFLIQYYNGEERAKGNILERFSAQQFPDLHSELNLSSLELGDSALYFCASSAGGSGAAYEQYFGPGTRLTVT.

This chain links TRBV29-1 with TRBJ1-1, with D possibly TRBD1 on 6 matching bases. Germline CDR1 and CDR2: SQVTM and ANQGSEA. The CDR3 runs to 11 residues. With 7 bases removed from V and 11 bases from J, the gap between germline ends came to 17 bases. The CDR3 coding sequence is TGCAGCGCGATCAGGGGTGATGGGGCTTTCTTT. It yields the protein CSAIRGDGAFF.

This clonotype turned up a few times. One end of the junction is discordant with germline, which a read error may explain. This chain uses TRBV29-1 with TRBJ2-6; D is tentatively TRBD1 or TRBD2 (5 bases each). Germline values: CDR1 SQVTM, CDR2 ANQGSEA. The CDR3 has 13 amino acids. The CDR3 sequence is CSVRGDGANVPTF. For the CDR3, the DNA is TGCAGCGTACGGGGCGACGGGGCCAACGTCCCGACTTTC. The full variable domain, rest sourced from reference TRBV29-1 and TRBJ2-6, is SAVISQKPSRDICQRGTSLTIQCQVDSQVTMMFWYRQQPGQSLTLIATANQGSEATYESGFVIDKFPISRPNLTFSTLTVSNMSPEDSSIYLCSVRGDGANVPTFGAGSRLTVL.

V gene TRBV4-1 combines with J gene TRBJ1-4, with 7 bases that match TRBD1. The CDR3 spans 16 residues. Looked up from germline, CDR1 is MGHRA and CDR2 is YSYEKL. Trimming at V came to 4 bases and at J to 10 bases, leaving 15 bases not matched to a gene. The CDR3 DNA is TGCGCCAGCAGCCCTGGTACCGACAGGGTAAACACAAAACTGTTTTTT. Translating it yields CASSPGTDRVNTKLFF.

Notes on this clonotype: Mismatch with germline at one junction end may stem from a read error. This chain uses TRBV20-1 with TRBJ2-3; perhaps TRBD1 as D (5 bases). This CDR3 spans 16 amino acids. Germline V CDR1 and CDR2: DFQATT, SNEGSKA (reference sequence). CDR3 amino acids: CSARDQGGSPTDTQYF. The DNA for the CDR3 is TGCAGTGCTAGAGATCAGGGCGGATCGCCCACAGATACGCAATATTTT.